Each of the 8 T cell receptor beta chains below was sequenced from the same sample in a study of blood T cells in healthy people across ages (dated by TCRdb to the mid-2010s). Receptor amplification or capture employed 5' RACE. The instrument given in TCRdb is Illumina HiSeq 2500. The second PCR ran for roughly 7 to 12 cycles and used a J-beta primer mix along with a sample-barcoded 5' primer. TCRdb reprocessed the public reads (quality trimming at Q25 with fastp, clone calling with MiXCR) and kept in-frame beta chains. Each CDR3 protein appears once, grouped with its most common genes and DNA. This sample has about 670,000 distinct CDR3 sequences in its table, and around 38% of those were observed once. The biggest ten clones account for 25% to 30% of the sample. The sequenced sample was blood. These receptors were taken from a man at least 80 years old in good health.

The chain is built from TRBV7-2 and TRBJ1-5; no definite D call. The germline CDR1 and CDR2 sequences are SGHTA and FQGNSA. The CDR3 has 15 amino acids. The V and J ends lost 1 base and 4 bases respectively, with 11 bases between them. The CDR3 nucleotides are TGTGCCAGCAGCTTAGACGGCAGGAGTAATCAGCCCCAGCATTTT. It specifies CASSLDGRSNQPQHF.

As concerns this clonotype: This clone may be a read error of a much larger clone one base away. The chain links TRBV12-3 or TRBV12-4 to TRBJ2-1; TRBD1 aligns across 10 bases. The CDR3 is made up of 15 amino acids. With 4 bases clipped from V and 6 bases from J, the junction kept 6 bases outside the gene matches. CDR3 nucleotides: TGTGCCAGCAGTTCCGGGACAGGGGCCTTCAATGAGCAGTTCTTC. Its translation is CASSSGTGAFNEQFF.

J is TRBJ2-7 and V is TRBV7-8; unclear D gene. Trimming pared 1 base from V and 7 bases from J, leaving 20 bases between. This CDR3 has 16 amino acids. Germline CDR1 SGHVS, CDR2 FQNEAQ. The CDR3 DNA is TGTGCCAGCAGCTTAGGGCAGCGTATGACTTACAATGAGCAGTACTTC. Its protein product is CASSLGQRMTYNEQYF.

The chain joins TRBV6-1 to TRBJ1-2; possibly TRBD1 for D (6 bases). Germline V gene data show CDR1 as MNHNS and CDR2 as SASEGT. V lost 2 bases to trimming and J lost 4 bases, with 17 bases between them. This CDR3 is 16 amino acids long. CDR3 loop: CASSERQGTILYGYTF. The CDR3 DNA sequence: TGTGCCAGCAGTGAACGCCAGGGGACGATTCTCTATGGCTACACCTTC.

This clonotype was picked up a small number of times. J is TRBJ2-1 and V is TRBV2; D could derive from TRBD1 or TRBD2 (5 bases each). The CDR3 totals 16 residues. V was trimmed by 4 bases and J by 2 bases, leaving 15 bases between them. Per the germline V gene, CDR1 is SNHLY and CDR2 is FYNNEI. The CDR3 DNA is TGTGCCAGCAGTGTAGGGACGTATGACACCTACAATGAGCAGTTCTTC. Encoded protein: CASSVGTYDTYNEQFF.

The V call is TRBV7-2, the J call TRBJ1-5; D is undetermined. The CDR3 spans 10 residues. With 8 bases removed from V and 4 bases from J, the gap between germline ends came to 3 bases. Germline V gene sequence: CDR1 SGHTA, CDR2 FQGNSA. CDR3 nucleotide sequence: TGTGCCAGCCTTAATCAGCCCCAGCATTTT. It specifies CASLNQPQHF. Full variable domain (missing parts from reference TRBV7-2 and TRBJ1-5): GAGVSQSPSNKVTEKGKDVELRCDPISGHTALYWYRQSLGQGLEFLIYFQGNSAPDKSGLPSDRFSAERTGGSVSTLTIQRTQQEDSAVYLCASLNQPQHFGDGTRLSIL.

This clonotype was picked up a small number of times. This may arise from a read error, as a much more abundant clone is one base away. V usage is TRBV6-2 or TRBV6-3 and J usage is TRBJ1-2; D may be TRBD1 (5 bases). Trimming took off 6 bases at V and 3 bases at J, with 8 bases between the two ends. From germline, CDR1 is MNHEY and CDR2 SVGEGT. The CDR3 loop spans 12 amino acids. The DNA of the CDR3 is TGTGCCAGCAGCCAGACAGACTATGGCTACACCTTC. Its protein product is CASSQTDYGYTF.

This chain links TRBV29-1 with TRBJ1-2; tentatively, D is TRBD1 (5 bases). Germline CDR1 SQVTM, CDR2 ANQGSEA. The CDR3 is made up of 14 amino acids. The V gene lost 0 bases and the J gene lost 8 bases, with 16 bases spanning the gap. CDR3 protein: CSVEDPSGPGGYTF. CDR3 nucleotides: TGCAGCGTTGAAGATCCATCGGGACCTGGAGGCTACACCTTC.